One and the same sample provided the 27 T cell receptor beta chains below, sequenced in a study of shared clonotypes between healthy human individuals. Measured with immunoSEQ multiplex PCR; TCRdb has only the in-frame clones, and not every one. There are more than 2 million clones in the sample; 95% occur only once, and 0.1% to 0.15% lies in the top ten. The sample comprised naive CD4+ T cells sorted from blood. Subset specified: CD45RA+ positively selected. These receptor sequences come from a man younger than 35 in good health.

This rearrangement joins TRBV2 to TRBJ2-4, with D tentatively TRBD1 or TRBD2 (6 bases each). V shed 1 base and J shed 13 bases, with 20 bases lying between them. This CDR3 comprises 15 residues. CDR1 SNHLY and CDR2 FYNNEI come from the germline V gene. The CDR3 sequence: CASSEGRTDGLNQYF. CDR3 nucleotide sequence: TGTGCCAGCAGTGAAGGGCGGACAGACGGACTAAACCAGTACTTC.

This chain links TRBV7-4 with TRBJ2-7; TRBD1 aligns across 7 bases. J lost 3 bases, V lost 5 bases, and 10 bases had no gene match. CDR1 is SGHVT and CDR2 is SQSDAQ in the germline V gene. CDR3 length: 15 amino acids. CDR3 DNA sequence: TGTGCCAGCAGCGTAGGACAGGAGCGGTTCTACGAGCAGTACTTC. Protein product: CASSVGQERFYEQYF.

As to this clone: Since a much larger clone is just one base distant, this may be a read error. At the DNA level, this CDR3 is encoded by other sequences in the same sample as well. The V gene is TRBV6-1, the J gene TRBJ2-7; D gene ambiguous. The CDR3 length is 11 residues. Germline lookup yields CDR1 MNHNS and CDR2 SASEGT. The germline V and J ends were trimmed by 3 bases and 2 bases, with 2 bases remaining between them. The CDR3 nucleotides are TGTGCCAGCAGTGATACCTACGAGCAGTACTTC. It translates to CASSDTYEQYF.

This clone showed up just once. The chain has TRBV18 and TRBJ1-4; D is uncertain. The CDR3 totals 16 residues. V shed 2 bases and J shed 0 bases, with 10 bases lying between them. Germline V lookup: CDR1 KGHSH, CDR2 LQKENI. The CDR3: CASSPNAITTNEKLFF. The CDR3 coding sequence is TGTGCCAGCTCACCAAATGCGATTACAACTAATGAAAAACTGTTTTTT.

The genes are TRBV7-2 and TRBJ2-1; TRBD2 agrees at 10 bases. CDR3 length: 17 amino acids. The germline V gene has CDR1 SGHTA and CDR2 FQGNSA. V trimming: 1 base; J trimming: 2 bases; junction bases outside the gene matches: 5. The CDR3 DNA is TGTGCCAGCAGCTTAGAAAGCGGGAGGGCCCCCTACAATGAGCAGTTCTTC. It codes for CASSLESGRAPYNEQFF.

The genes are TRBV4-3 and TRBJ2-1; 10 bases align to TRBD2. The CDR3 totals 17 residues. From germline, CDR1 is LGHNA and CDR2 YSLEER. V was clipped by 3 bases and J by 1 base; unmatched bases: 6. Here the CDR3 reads CASSQTWGLASYNEQFF. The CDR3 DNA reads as TGCGCCAGCAGCCAGACCTGGGGACTAGCGTCCTACAATGAGCAGTTCTTC.

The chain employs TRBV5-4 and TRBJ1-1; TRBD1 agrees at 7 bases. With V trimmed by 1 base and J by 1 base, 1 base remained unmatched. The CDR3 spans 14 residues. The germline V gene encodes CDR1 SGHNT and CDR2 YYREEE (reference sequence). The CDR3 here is CASSLRTGNTEAFF. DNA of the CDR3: TGTGCCAGCAGCTTGCGGACAGGGAACACTGAAGCTTTCTTT.

This CDR3 reads CASSPDGAYGYTF. DNA of the CDR3: TGTGCCAGCAGCCCCGACGGAGCCTATGGCTACACCTTC. The rearrangement joins TRBV7-8 to TRBJ1-2, with D hard to call. Germline V gene data show CDR1 as SGHVS and CDR2 as FQNEAQ. The CDR3 extends over 13 amino acids. V gave up 5 bases and J gave up 4 bases, with 11 bases separating them.

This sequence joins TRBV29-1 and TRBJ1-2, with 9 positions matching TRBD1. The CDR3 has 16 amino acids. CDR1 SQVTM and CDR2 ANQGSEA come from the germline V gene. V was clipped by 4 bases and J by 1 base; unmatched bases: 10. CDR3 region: CSVVFGTGTFNYGYTF. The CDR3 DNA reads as TGCAGCGTTGTTTTCGGGACAGGGACTTTTAACTATGGCTACACCTTC.

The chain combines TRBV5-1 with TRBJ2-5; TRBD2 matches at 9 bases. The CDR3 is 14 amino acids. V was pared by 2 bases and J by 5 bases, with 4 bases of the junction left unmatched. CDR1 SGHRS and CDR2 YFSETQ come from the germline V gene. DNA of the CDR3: TGCGCCAGCAGCTTTGATAGCGGGGGCGAGACCCAGTACTTC. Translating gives CASSFDSGGETQYF.

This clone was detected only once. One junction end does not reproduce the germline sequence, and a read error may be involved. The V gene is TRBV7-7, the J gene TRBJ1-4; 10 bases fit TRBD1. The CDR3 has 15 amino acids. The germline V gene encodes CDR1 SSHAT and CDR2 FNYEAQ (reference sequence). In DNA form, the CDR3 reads TGTGCTAGCAGCATGGGACAGGGGACTAATGAAAAACTGTTTTTT. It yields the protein CASSMGQGTNEKLFF.

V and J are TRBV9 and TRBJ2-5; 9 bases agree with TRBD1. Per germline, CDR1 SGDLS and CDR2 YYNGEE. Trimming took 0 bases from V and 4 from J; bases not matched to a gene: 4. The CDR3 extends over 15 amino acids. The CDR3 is CASSVGNRGRETQYF. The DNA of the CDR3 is TGTGCCAGCAGCGTAGGGAACAGGGGGCGAGAGACCCAGTACTTC.

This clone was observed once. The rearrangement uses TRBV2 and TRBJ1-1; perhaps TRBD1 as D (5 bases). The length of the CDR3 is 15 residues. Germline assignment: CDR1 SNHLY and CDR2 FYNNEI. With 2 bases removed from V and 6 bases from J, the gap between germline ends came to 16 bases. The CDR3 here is CASSELGPSVPEAFF. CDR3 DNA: TGTGCCAGCAGTGAATTGGGACCTAGCGTGCCTGAAGCTTTCTTT.

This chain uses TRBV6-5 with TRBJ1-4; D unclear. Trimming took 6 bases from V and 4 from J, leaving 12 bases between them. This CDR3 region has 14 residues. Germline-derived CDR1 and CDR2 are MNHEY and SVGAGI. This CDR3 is CASSQRARNEKLFF. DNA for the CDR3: TGTGCCAGCAGCCAGCGGGCCCGTAATGAAAAACTGTTTTTT.

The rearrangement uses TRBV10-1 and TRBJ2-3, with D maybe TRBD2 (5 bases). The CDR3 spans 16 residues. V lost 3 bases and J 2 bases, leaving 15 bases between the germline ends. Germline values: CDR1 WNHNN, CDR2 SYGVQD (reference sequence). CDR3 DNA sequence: TGCGCCAGCAGTGAAGGGAGATTAGCCTCCACAGATACGCAGTATTTT. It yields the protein CASSEGRLASTDTQYF.

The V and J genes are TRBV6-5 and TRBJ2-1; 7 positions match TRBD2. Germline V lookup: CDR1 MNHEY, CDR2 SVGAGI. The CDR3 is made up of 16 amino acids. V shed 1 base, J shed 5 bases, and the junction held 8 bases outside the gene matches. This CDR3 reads CASSYFGGGPDNEQFF. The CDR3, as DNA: TGTGCCAGCAGTTACTTTGGGGGAGGGCCTGACAATGAGCAGTTCTTC.

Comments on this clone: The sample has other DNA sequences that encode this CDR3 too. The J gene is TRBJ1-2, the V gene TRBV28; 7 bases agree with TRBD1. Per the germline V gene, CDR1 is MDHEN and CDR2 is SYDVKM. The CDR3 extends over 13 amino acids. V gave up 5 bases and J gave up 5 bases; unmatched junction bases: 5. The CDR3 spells CASSRTGLYGYTF. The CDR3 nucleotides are TGTGCCAGCAGTCGGACAGGCCTTTATGGCTACACCTTC.

The DNA for the CDR3 is TGCGCCAGCAGCCAGACAGGGCTGAGGAATGAGCAGTTCTTC. Its translation is CASSQTGLRNEQFF. The chain uses TRBV4-1 and TRBJ2-1; 7 bases fit TRBD1. Trimming at V came to 3 bases and at J to 7 bases, leaving 6 bases not matched to a gene. CDR1 and CDR2 from the germline V gene are MGHRA and YSYEKL. This CDR3 contains 14 residues.

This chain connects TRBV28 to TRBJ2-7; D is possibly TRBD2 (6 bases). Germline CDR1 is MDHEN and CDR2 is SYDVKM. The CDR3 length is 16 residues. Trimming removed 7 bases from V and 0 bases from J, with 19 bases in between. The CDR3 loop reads CASTEAGLWSSYEQYF. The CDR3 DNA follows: TGTGCCAGCACCGAGGCAGGACTATGGAGCTCCTACGAGCAGTACTTC.

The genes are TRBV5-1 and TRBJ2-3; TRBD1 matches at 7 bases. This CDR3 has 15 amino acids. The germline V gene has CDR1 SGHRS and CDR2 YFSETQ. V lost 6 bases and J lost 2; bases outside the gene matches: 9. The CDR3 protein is CASNKEDRNTDTQYF. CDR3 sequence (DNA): TGCGCCAGCAATAAGGAGGACAGGAACACAGATACGCAGTATTTT.

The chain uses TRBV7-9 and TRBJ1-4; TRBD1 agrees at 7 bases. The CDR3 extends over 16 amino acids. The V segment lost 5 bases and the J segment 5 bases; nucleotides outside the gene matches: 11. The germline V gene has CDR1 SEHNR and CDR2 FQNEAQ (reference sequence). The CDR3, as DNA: TGTGCCAGCAGCCCCAATGACAGGGTGGGGAATGAAAAACTGTTTTTT. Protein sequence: CASSPNDRVGNEKLFF.

In DNA form, the CDR3 reads TGTGCCAGAAGGGACATGGGGGTAGCGGGAGGGCCTAACTCCTACGAGCAGTACTTC. Translating gives CARRDMGVAGGPNSYEQYF. This chain uses TRBV5-3 with TRBJ2-7, with 11 nucleotides matching TRBD2. TRBV5-3 is flagged as an ORF with uncertain function. V lost 5 bases to trimming and J lost 0 bases; unmatched junction nucleotides: 16. The CDR3 length is 19 residues.

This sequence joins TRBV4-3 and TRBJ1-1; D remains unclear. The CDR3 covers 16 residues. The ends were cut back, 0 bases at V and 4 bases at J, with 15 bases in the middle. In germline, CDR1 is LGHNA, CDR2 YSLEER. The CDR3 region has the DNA TGCGCCAGCAGCCAAGAAGGAGGACGGGGTGGCACTGAAGCTTTCTTT. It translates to CASSQEGGRGGTEAFF.

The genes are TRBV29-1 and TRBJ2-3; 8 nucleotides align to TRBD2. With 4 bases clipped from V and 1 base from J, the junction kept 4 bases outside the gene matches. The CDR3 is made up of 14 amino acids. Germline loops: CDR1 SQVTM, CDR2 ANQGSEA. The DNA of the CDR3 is TGCAGCGTTGGGGCGGGAGGAGGCACAGATACGCAGTATTTT. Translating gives CSVGAGGGTDTQYF.

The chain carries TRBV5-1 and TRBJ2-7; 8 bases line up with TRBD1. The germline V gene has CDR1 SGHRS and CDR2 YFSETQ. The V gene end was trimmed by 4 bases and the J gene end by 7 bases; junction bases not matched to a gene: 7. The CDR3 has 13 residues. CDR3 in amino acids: CASSQLTGDEQYF. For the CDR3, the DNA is TGCGCCAGCAGCCAGTTGACAGGGGATGAGCAGTACTTC.

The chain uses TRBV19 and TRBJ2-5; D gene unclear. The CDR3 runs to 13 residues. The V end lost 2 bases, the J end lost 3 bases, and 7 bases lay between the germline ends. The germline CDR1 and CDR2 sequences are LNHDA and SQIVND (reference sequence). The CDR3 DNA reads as TGTGCCAGTAGTATATTTGGGGAAGAGACCCAGTACTTC. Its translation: CASSIFGEETQYF. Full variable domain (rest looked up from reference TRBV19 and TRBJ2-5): DGGITQSPKYLFRKEGQNVTLSCEQNLNHDAMYWYRQDPGQGLRLIYYSQIVNDFQKGDIAEGYSVSREKKESFPLTVTSAQKNPTAFYLCASSIFGEETQYFGPGTRLLVL.

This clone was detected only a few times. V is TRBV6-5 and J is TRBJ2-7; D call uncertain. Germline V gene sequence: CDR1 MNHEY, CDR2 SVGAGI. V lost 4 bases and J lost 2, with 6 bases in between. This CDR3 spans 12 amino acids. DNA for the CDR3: TGTGCCAGCAGTTCCCAGACCTACGAGCAGTACTTC. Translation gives CASSSQTYEQYF.